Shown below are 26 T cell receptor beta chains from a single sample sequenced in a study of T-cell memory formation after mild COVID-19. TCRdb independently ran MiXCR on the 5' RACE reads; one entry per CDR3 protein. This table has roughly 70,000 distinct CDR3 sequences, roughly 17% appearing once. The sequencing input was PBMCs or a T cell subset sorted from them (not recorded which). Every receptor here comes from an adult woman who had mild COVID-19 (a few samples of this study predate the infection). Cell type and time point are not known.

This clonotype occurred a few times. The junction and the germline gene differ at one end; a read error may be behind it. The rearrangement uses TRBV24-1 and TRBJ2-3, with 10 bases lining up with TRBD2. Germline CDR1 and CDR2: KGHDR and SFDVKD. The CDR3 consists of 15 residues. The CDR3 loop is CATSDPSGSIDTQYF. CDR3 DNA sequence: TGTGCCACCAGTGACCCTAGCGGGAGCATAGATACGCAGTATTTT.

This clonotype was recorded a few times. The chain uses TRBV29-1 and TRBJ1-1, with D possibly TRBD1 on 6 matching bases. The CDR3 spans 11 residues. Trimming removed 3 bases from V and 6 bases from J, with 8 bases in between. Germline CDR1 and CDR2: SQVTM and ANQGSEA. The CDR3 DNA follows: TGCAGCGTTGAGTGGGGGCCTGAAGCTTTCTTT. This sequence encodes CSVEWGPEAFF. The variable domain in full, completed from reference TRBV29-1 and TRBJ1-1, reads SAVISQKPSRDICQRGTSLTIQCQVDSQVTMMFWYRQQPGQSLTLIATANQGSEATYESGFVIDKFPISRPNLTFSTLTVSNMSPEDSSIYLCSVEWGPEAFFGQGTRLTVV.

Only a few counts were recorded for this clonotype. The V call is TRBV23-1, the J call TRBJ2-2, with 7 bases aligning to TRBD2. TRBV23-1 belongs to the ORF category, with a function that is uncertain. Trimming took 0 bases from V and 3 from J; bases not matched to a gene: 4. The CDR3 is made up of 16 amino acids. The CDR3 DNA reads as TGCGCCAGCAGTCAATCCCTGGGGGGGTACACCGGGGAGCTGTTTTTT. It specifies CASSQSLGGYTGELFF.

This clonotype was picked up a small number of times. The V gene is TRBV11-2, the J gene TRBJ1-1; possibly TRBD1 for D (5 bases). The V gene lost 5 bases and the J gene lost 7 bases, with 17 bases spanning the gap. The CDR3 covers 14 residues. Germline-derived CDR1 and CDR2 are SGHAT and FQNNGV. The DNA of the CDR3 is TGTGCCAGCAGCCCACCAGGGAGTCGCCTTGAAGCTTTCTTT. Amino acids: CASSPPGSRLEAFF.

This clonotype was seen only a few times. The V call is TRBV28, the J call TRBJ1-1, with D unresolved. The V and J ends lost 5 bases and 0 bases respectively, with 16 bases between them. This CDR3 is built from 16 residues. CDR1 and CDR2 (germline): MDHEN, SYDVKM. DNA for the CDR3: TGTGCCAGCAGTCACATTCTCGAACGCATGAACACTGAAGCTTTCTTT. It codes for CASSHILERMNTEAFF.

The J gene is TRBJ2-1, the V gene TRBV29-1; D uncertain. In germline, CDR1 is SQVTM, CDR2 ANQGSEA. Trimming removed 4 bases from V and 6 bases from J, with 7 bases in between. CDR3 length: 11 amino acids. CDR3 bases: TGCAGCGTTGCGACTTCCAATGAGCAGTTCTTC. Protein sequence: CSVATSNEQFF.

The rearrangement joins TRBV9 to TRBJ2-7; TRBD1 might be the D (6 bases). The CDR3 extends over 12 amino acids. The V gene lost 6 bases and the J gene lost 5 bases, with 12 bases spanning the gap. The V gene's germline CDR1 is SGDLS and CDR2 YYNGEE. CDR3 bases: TGTGCCAGCAACACAGGGATTGACGAGCAGTACTTC. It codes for CASNTGIDEQYF.

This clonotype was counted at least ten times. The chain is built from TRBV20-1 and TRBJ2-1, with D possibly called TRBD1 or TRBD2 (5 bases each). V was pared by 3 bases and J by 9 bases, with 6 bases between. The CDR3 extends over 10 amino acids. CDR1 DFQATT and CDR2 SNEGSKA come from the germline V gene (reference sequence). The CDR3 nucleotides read TGCAGTGCTAGTGGGGGTGAGCAGTTCTTC. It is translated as CSASGGEQFF.

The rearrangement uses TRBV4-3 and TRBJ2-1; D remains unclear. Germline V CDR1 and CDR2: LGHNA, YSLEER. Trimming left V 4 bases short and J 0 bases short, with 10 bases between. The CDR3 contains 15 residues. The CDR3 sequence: CASSLRRSSYNEQFF. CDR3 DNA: TGCGCCAGCAGCCTGCGGAGAAGCTCCTACAATGAGCAGTTCTTC.

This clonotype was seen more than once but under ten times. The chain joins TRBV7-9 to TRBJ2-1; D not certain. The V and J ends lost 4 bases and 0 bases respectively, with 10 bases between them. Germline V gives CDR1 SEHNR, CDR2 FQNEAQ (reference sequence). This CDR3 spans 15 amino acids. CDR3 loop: CASSYLPSSYNEQFF. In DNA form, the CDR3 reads TGTGCCAGCAGCTACCTACCGAGCTCCTACAATGAGCAGTTCTTC.

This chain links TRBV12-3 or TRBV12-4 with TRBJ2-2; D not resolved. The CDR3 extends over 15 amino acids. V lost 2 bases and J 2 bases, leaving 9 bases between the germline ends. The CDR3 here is CASSLIQINTGELFF. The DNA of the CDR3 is TGTGCCAGCAGTTTAATACAGATTAACACCGGGGAGCTGTTTTTT.

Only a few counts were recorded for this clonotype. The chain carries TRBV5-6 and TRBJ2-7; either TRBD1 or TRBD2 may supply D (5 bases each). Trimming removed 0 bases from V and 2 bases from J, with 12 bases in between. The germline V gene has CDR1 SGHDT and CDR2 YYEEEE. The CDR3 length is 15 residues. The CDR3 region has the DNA TGTGCCAGCAGCTTGGGGACAACTAGTACCTACGAGCAGTACTTC. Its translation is CASSLGTTSTYEQYF.

The CDR3 sequence: CASSAGRGNYGYTF. Here the CDR3 DNA reads TGTGCCAGCAGCGCCGGGAGGGGTAACTATGGCTACACCTTC. The V and J genes are TRBV5-4 and TRBJ1-2; maybe TRBD1 (5 bases). V was pared by 4 bases and J by 1 base, with 11 bases between. CDR1 is SGHNT, CDR2 YYREEE, per germline (reference sequence). CDR3 length: 14 amino acids. The entire variable domain, with the rest obtained from reference TRBV5-4 and TRBJ1-2, is as follows: ETGVTQSPTHLIKTRGQQVTLRCSSQSGHNTVSWYQQALGQGPQFIFQYYREEENGRGNFPPRFSGLQFPNYSSELNVNALELDDSALYLCASSAGRGNYGYTFGSGTRLTVV.

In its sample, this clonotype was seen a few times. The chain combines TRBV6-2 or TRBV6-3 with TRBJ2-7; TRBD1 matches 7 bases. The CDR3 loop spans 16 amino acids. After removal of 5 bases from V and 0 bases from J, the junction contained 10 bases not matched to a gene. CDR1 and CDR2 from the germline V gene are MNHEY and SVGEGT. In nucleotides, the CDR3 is TGTGCCAGCAGTCAAAACGGACAGGATTTCTCCTACGAGCAGTACTTC. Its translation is CASSQNGQDFSYEQYF.

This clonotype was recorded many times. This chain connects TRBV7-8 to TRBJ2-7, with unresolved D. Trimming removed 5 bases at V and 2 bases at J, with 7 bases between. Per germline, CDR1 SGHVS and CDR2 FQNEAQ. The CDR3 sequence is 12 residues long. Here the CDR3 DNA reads TGTGCCAGCAGCCGGACCCCCTACGAGCAGTACTTC. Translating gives CASSRTPYEQYF.

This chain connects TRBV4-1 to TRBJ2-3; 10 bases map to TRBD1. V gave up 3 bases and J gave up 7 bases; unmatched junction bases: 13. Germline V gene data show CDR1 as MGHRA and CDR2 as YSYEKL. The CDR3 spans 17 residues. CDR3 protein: CASSHEGQGGSRNTQYF. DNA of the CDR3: TGCGCCAGCAGCCACGAAGGACAGGGGGGATCCAGAAATACGCAGTATTTT.

The CDR3 here is CATSDLYEQYF. Here the CDR3 DNA reads TGTGCCACCAGTGATTTATACGAGCAGTACTTC. The chain uses TRBV24-1 and TRBJ2-7; no definite D call. Trimming took off 1 base at V and 4 bases at J, with 1 base between the two ends. CDR1 is KGHDR and CDR2 is SFDVKD in the germline V gene. The CDR3 totals 11 residues.

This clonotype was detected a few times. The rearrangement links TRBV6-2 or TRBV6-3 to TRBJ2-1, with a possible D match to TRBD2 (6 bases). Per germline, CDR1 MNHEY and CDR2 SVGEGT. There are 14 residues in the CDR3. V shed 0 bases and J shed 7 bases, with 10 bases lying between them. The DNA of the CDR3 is TGTGCCAGCAGTTACTCGGGGAGCGGGAATGAGCAGTTCTTC. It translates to CASSYSGSGNEQFF.

CDR3 sequence (DNA): TGTGCCACCAGCAGAGATTCGACTGACGAGCAGTACTTC. Its translation: CATSRDSTDEQYF. The J gene is TRBJ2-7, the V gene TRBV15; the D is unclear. In germline, CDR1 is LNHNV, CDR2 YYDKDF (reference sequence). Trimming stripped 0 bases from V and 5 bases from J, with 8 bases between. CDR3 length: 13 amino acids.

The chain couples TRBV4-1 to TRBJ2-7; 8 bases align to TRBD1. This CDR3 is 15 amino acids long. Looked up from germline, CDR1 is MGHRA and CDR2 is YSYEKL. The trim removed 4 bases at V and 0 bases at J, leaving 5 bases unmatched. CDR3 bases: TGCGCCAGCAGCCTTGGACAGGGAACCTCCTACGAGCAGTACTTC. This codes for CASSLGQGTSYEQYF.

Here the CDR3 DNA reads TGTGCCAGCAGTTTGAGGGAGAAGGGCTACAATGAGCAGTTCTTC. As protein: CASSLREKGYNEQFF. V usage is TRBV28 and J usage is TRBJ2-1; maybe TRBD2 (5 bases). The CDR3 has 15 amino acids. V lost 3 bases and J 3 bases, leaving 12 bases between the germline ends. The germline gives CDR1 MDHEN, CDR2 SYDVKM.

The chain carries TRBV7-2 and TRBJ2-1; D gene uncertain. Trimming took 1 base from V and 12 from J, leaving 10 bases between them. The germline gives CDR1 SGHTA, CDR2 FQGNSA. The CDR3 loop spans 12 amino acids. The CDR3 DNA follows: TGTGCCAGCAGCTTAGTTCCTTCTGGGCAGTTCTTC. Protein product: CASSLVPSGQFF.

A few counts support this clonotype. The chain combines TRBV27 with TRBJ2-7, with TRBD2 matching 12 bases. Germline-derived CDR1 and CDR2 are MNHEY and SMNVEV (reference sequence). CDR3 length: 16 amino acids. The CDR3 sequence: CATRSGLAGPGNEQYF. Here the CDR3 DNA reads TGTGCTACTCGCAGCGGACTAGCGGGACCAGGGAACGAGCAGTACTTC.

DNA for the CDR3: TGCGCCAGCAGCCAAACAGGACAGAACACTGAAGCTTTCTTT. Translating gives CASSQTGQNTEAFF. This chain uses TRBV4-1 with TRBJ1-1; possibly TRBD1 for D (5 bases). Trimming shortened V by 2 bases and J by 1 base, and 8 bases separated the two germline ends. From germline, CDR1 is MGHRA and CDR2 YSYEKL. This CDR3 comprises 14 residues.

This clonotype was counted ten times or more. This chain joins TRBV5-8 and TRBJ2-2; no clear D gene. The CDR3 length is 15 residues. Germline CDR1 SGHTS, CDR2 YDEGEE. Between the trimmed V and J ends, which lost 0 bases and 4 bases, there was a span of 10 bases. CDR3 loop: CASSLDSNPTGELFF. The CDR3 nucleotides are TGTGCCAGCAGCTTGGACTCGAACCCCACCGGGGAGCTGTTTTTT.

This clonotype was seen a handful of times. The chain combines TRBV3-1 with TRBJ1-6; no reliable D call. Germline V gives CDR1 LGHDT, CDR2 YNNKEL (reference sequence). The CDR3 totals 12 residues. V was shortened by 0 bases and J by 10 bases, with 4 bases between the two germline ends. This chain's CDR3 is CASSQEYSPLHF. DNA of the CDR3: TGTGCCAGCAGCCAAGAATACTCACCCCTCCACTTT.